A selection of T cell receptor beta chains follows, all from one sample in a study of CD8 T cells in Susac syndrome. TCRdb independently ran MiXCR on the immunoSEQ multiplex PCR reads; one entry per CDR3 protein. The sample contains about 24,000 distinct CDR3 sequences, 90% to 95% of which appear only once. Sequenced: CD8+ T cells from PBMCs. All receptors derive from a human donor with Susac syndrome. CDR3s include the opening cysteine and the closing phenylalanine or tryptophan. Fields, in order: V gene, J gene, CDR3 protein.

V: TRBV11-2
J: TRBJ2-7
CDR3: CASSLGGTYEQYF

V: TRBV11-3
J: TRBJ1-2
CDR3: CASSDKRQGHYGYTF

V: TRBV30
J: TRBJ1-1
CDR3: CAWASTAVTEAFF

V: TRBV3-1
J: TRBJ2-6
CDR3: CASSRGLDPGANVLTF

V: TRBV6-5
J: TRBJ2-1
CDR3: CASSYSRGLFNEQFF

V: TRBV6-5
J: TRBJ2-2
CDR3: CASSSTGTGELFF

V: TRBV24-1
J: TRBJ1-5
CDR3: CATRDHRDDQPQHF

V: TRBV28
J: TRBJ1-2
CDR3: CASSPQGGYGYTF

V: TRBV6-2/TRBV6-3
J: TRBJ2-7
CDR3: CASSPSRRDEQYF

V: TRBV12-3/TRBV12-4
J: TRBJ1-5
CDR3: CASSLGWRGNQPQHF

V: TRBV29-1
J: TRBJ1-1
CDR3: CSVRQTEAFF

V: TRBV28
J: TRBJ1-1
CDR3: CASRVETNTEAFF

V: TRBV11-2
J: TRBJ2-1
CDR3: CASAPGGHNEQFF

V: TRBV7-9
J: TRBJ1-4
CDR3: CASSFIGAGEKLFF

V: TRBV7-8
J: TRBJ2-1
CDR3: CASSDGRGGPYNEQFF

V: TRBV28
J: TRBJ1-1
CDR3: CASSLQGGHTEAFF